This TCR beta chain was retrieved from a study of T cells in Graves' hyperthyroidism and ophthalmopathy. Study information: Specimen type is peripheral blood, collected at initial diagnosis prior to any treatment.

Overall study results and limits: Most expanded thyroid clonotypes above 0.001 recurred in blood.

Authors of the study amplified TCR beta CDR3 regions from RNA transcripts. The study used the HTBI primer set for a first-round RT-PCR of the TCR CDR3. TCRdb re-derived calls from the multiplex PCR reads in MiXCR, one entry per CDR3 protein. Among 350,000 or so distinct CDR3 sequences listed, about a sixth were seen once. Note on this clonotype: Its antigen is as yet unknown.

The clonotype comes from a woman aged 40 to 50 with Graves' ophthalmopathy. The sequencing input was blood.

CDR3 loop: CSVEEWKSTEAFF. The CDR3 coding sequence is TGCAGCGTTGAAGAGTGGAAGAGCACTGAAGCTTTCTTT. The chain uses TRBV29-1 and TRBJ1-1, with D uncertain. The length of the CDR3 is 13 residues. V was shortened by 0 bases and J by 4 bases, with 9 bases between the two germline ends. The germline gives CDR1 SQVTM, CDR2 ANQGSEA.